A single sample gave rise to the 20 T cell receptor beta chains below, sequenced in a study of shared clonotypes between healthy human individuals (dated by TCRdb to the early 2020s). Library method: the immunoSEQ multiplex PCR assay. TCRdb carries this immuneACCESS record with in-frame sequences only. Its versions omit some clonotypes, under half of them owing to an unresolved V gene in the studies checked, with the rest unexplained. The sample table contains fewer than 650,000 clones; only one count was recorded for less than 80% of them. The ten biggest clones cover about an eighth of the sample. Material: PBMCs. The receptors stem from a woman in her thirties or forties in good health. Some clones in this sample may be carry-over from other donors' samples.

The chain uses TRBV19 and TRBJ1-2; no reliable D call. V lost 3 bases, J lost 2 bases, and 7 bases lay in between. CDR1 LNHDA and CDR2 SQIVND come from the germline V gene (reference sequence). CDR3 size: 13 residues. In nucleotides, the CDR3 is TGTGCCAGTAGTATGACACACAACTATGGCTACACCTTC. This gives the protein CASSMTHNYGYTF. The variable domain in full, with the rest retrieved from reference TRBV19 and TRBJ1-2, is DGGITQSPKYLFRKEGQNVTLSCEQNLNHDAMYWYRQDPGQGLRLIYYSQIVNDFQKGDIAEGYSVSREKKESFPLTVTSAQKNPTAFYLCASSMTHNYGYTFGSGTRLTVV.

V gene TRBV2 combines with J gene TRBJ2-1; 12 bases map to TRBD2. Germline CDR1 is SNHLY and CDR2 is FYNNEI. The CDR3 covers 15 residues. V dropped 2 bases and J dropped 6; count of bases not matched to a gene: 2. CDR3 nucleotides: TGTGCCAGCAGTGAATGGACTAGCGGGGCCAATGAGCAGTTCTTC. Residues: CASSEWTSGANEQFF.

This chain connects TRBV18 to TRBJ1-3; no clear D. The length of the CDR3 is 15 residues. In germline, CDR1 is KGHSH, CDR2 LQKENI. Trimming cost V 4 bases and J 0 bases, with 10 bases left between them. CDR3 sequence: CASSQAAFSGNTIYF. Here the CDR3 DNA reads TGTGCCAGCTCACAGGCAGCCTTCTCTGGAAACACCATATATTTT.

The chain has TRBV27 and TRBJ2-7; maybe TRBD2 (6 bases). This CDR3 has 13 amino acids. The V and J ends lost 0 bases and 5 bases respectively, with 8 bases between them. The germline gives CDR1 MNHEY, CDR2 SMNVEV (reference sequence). The CDR3 loop reads CASSLSRDHEQYF. The CDR3 nucleotides read TGTGCCAGCAGTTTATCGCGGGACCACGAGCAGTACTTC.

This chain joins TRBV30 and TRBJ2-6; D tentatively fits TRBD1 or TRBD2 (7 bases each). In germline, CDR1 is GTSNPN, CDR2 SVGIG (reference sequence). The CDR3 contains 16 residues. Trimming pared 8 bases from V and 0 bases from J, leaving 17 bases between. The CDR3 is CARTQGGGSGANVLTF. The CDR3 DNA reads as TGTGCCCGGACCCAGGGGGGGGGCTCTGGGGCCAACGTCCTGACTTTC.

This sequence joins TRBV5-4 and TRBJ2-1; 16 nucleotides align to TRBD2. The CDR3 contains 17 residues. Germline V gene lookup returns CDR1 SGHNT and CDR2 YYREEE (reference sequence). J lost 5 bases, V lost 4 bases, and 6 bases had no gene match. CDR3 sequence (DNA): TGTGCCAGCAGCAGGGGACTAGCGGGAGGGCCCAACAATGAGCAGTTCTTC. It specifies CASSRGLAGGPNNEQFF.

On this clone: Other nucleotide sequences from this sample produce the same CDR3. The chain carries TRBV27 and TRBJ2-7; no firm D call. This CDR3 is 13 amino acids long. V dropped 1 base and J dropped 2 bases, with 6 bases sitting between them. CDR1 and CDR2 from the germline V gene are MNHEY and SMNVEV (reference sequence). CDR3 DNA sequence: TGTGCCAGCAGTTTATACGGGCCCTACGAGCAGTACTTC. Protein product: CASSLYGPYEQYF.

A word on this clone: One base away lies a much larger clone, so this may be a sequencing read error. The chain recombines TRBV11-2 with TRBJ2-1, with TRBD2 matching over 11 bases. The germline CDR1 and CDR2 sequences are SGHAT and FQNNGV. Trimming at V came to 5 bases and at J to 1 base, leaving 1 base not matched to a gene. This CDR3 comprises 15 residues. The CDR3: CASSRLAGSYNEQFF. Written as DNA, the CDR3 is TGTGCCAGCAGCCGACTAGCGGGATCCTACAATGAGCAGTTCTTC.

This clone has only a few counts. The chain carries TRBV5-4 and TRBJ2-7, with D perhaps TRBD1 (6 bases). The ends were cut back, 2 bases at V and 3 bases at J, with 15 bases in the middle. CDR3 size: 15 residues. The germline V gene encodes CDR1 SGHNT and CDR2 YYREEE (reference sequence). Written as DNA, the CDR3 is TGTGCCAGCAGCTTCCCGGACAGTGGCCACTACGAGCAGTACTTC. Protein sequence: CASSFPDSGHYEQYF.

Regarding this clone: Different DNA sequences within this sample yield the same CDR3. The chain has TRBV30 and TRBJ1-1, with unresolved D. The V gene's germline CDR1 is GTSNPN and CDR2 SVGIG (reference sequence). The CDR3 totals 11 residues. V shed 3 bases and J shed 0 bases, with 2 bases lying between them. The CDR3 loop reads CAWRVNTEAFF. CDR3 nucleotide sequence: TGTGCCTGGAGGGTGAACACTGAAGCTTTCTTT.

V usage is TRBV13 and J usage is TRBJ2-3; D might be TRBD2 (6 bases). The CDR3 runs to 14 residues. V dropped 5 bases and J dropped 1 base, with 10 bases sitting between them. CDR1 is PRHDT and CDR2 is FYEKMQ in the germline V gene (reference sequence). The CDR3 region has the DNA TGTGCCAGCAGCGAGGGACTTCGCACAGATACGCAGTATTTT. Protein product: CASSEGLRTDTQYF. The whole variable domain, remainder taken from reference TRBV13 and TRBJ2-3, is AAGVIQSPRHLIKEKRETATLKCYPIPRHDTVYWYQQGPGQDPQFLISFYEKMQSDKGSIPDRFSAQQFSDYHSELNMSSLELGDSALYFCASSEGLRTDTQYFGPGTRLTVL.

The chain joins TRBV7-3 to TRBJ2-2, with 10 bases lining up with TRBD1. This CDR3 spans 15 amino acids. Trimming at V came to 5 bases and at J to 5 bases, leaving 5 bases not matched to a gene. Germline V CDR1 and CDR2: SGHTA, FQGTGA. For the CDR3, the DNA is TGTGCCAGCAGCCCCGGACAGGGGGGGACCGGGGAGCTGTTTTTT. Its translation is CASSPGQGGTGELFF.

This chain uses TRBV21-1 with TRBJ2-1; the table assigns TRBD1, which was not confirmed against the DNA. TRBV21-1 constitutes a pseudogene. CDR3 length: 18 residues. The CDR3 coding sequence is TGTGCCAGCAGCAAAGCGCGGGGCTCCTATCATCCAGGGGGTGAGCAGTTCTTC. Amino acids: CASSKARGSYHPGGEQFF.

V and J are TRBV29-1 and TRBJ2-5; D might be TRBD1 or TRBD2, each matching 5 bases. V shed 4 bases and J shed 5 bases, with 23 bases lying between them. The CDR3 is made up of 16 amino acids. Germline CDR1 SQVTM, CDR2 ANQGSEA. CDR3 region: CSVGGTQEVLGETQYF. CDR3 sequence (DNA): TGCAGCGTTGGGGGCACACAGGAGGTCCTAGGGGAGACCCAGTACTTC. The variable domain in full, completed from reference TRBV29-1 and TRBJ2-5, reads SAVISQKPSRDICQRGTSLTIQCQVDSQVTMMFWYRQQPGQSLTLIATANQGSEATYESGFVIDKFPISRPNLTFSTLTVSNMSPEDSSIYLCSVGGTQEVLGETQYFGPGTRLLVL.

The J gene is TRBJ1-5, the V gene TRBV28; weak D call: TRBD1 (5 bases). The CDR3 contains 16 residues. V dropped 2 bases and J dropped 6 bases, with 17 bases sitting between them. CDR1 is MDHEN, CDR2 SYDVKM, per germline. CDR3 nucleotides: TGTGCCAGCAGTTTACTATTGTCGGGGGAAAGTCAGCCCCAGCATTTT. It translates to CASSLLLSGESQPQHF.

As concerns this clone: The likely explanation is a read error, given a far larger clone one base away. The chain employs TRBV30 and TRBJ2-2, with D perhaps being TRBD1 or TRBD2 (6 bases each). The CDR3 length is 15 residues. Trimming took off 3 bases at V and 9 bases at J, with 20 bases between the two ends. CDR1 is GTSNPN, CDR2 SVGIG, per germline (reference sequence). The DNA for the CDR3 is TGTGCCTGGAGGAGTGCAGGGGAGGATACCAGGGAGCTGTTTTTT. Its protein is CAWRSAGEDTRELFF.

This chain links TRBV27 with TRBJ1-4; 7 nucleotides agree with TRBD1. The V gene's germline CDR1 is MNHEY and CDR2 SMNVEV (reference sequence). J was trimmed by 8 bases and V by 6 bases; bases with no gene match: 9. This CDR3 spans 14 amino acids. The CDR3, as DNA: TGTGCCAGCAGGAATGACAGGGCAGGGGAAAAACTGTTTTTT. This translates into CASRNDRAGEKLFF.

V gene TRBV30 combines with J gene TRBJ1-1; unclear D gene. Deletions cut 8 bases from V and 1 base from J, with 14 bases between. The CDR3 spans 13 residues. Germline assignment: CDR1 GTSNPN and CDR2 SVGIG (reference sequence). DNA of the CDR3: TGTGCCGGCAAACAGTTACCGAACACTGAAGCTTTCTTT. Protein: CAGKQLPNTEAFF.

The V gene is TRBV27, the J gene TRBJ2-7, with 9 bases fitting TRBD2. Germline trimming cut 3 bases from V and 3 bases from J; bases unmatched to any gene: 6. The CDR3 sequence is 15 residues long. CDR1 is MNHEY and CDR2 is SMNVEV in the germline V gene (reference sequence). CDR3 DNA sequence: TGTGCCAGCAGTTTGAGAGGGACTAGCAGCTACGAGCAGTACTTC. Translating gives CASSLRGTSSYEQYF.

The V gene is TRBV30, the J gene TRBJ1-1, with 7 positions matching TRBD1. Looked up from germline, CDR1 is GTSNPN and CDR2 is SVGIG (reference sequence). This CDR3 has 14 residues. With V trimmed by 5 bases and J by 1 base, 7 bases remained unmatched. The CDR3 is CAWETGTENTEAFF. The CDR3 DNA sequence: TGTGCCTGGGAGACCGGGACAGAGAACACTGAAGCTTTCTTT.